The T cell receptor (beta chain) described here comes from a study of blood T cell repertoires in COVID-19. The overall study: COVID-19 samples, acute and convalescent, were from the United States, Italy and Spain. Nucleic acid was either cDNA or gDNA, and it came from T cells, B-cell-depleted T cells, or PBMCs.

Per the original methods: Scientists estimated how many nucleated cells there were by amplifying reference gene primers. Profiling relied on immunoSEQ multiplex PCR, and the TCRdb table lists in-frame clones only, not all of them. Clone size and V and J calls were adopted from that table, with D and trimming inferred from the DNA. Counted here are about 260,000 clones, around 80% occurring once; the ten biggest clones make up under 2%. V lost 4 bases and J 9 bases, leaving 22 bases between the germline ends. This CDR3 has 17 amino acids. Germline assignment: CDR1 LGHDT and CDR2 YNNKEL (reference sequence).

Sequenced material: peripheral blood. This chain links TRBV3-1 (or the pseudogene TRBV3-2) with TRBJ1-6, with unresolved D. The receptor was derived from an elderly woman with acute or convalescent COVID-19. Here the CDR3 DNA reads TGTGCCAGCAGCCCGGAGGCCTGTGGCGCGCCGGCTTCACCCCTCCACTTT. Encoded protein: CASSPEACGAPASPLHF.